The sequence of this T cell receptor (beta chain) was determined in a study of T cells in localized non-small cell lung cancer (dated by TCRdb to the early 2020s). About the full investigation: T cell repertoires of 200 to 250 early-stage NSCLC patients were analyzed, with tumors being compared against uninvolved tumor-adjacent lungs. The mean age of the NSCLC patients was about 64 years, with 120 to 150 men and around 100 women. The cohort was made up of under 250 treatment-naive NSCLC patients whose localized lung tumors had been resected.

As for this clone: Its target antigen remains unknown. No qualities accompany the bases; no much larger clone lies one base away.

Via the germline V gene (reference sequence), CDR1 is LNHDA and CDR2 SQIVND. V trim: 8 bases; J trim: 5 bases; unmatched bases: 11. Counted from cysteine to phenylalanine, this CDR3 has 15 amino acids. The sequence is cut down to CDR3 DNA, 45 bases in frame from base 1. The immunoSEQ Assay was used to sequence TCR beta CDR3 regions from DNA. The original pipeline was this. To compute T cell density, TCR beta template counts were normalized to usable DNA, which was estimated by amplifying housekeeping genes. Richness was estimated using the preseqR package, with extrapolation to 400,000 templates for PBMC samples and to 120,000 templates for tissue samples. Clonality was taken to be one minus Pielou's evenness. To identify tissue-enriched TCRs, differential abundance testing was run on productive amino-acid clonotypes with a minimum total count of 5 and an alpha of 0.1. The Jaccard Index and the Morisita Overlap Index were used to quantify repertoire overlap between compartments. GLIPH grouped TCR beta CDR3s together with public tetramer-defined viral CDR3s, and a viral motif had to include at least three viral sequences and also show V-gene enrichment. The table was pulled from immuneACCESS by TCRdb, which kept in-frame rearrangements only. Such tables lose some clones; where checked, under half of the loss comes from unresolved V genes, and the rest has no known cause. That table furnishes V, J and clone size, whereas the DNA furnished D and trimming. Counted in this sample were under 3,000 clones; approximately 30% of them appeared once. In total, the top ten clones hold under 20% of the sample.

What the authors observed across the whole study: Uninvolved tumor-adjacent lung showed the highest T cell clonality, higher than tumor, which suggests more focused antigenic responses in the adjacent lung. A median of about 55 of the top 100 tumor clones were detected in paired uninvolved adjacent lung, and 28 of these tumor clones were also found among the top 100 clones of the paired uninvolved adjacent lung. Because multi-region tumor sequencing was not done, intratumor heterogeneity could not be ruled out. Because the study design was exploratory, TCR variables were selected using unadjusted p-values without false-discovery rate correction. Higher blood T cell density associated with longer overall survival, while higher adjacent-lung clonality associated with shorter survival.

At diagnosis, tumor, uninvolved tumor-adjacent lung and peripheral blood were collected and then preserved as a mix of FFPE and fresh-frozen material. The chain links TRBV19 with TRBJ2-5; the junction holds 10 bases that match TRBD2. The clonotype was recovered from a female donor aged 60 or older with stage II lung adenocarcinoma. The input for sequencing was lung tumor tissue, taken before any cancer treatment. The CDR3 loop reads CASPRLAGERETQYF. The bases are TGTGCCAGTCCCCGGCTAGCGGGAGAAAGGGAGACCCAGTACTTC. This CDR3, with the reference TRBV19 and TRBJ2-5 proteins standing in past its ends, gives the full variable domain DGGITQSPKYLFRKEGQNVTLSCEQNLNHDAMYWYRQDPGQGLRLIYYSQIVNDFQKGDIAEGYSVSREKKESFPLTVTSAQKNPTAFYLCASPRLAGERETQYFGPGTRLLVL.